This T cell receptor (beta chain) is drawn from a study of T cell repertoires in cytomegalovirus infection. For the study at large: Public TCR beta signatures provided an indication of both CMV infection and a matching HLA type. General study results and limits: What dominated the ex vivo response were HLA-C-restricted CMV-specific TCR beta clonotypes. Adding up the frequency of public TCR beta families identified people who carried CMV plus the relevant HLA.

This CDR3 contains 14 residues. Germline loops: CDR1 MNHNY, CDR2 SVGAGI (reference sequence). V was cut by 7 bases and J by 2 bases, with 14 bases left in between. TCRdb re-called the reads through MiXCR, storing one row per CDR3 protein. The sample has 630,000 or so distinct CDR3 sequences; approximately 24% are singletons. This clonotype was observed a few times. Its antigen is not known. The V gene is TRBV6-6, the J gene TRBJ1-2; D possibly corresponds to TRBD1 (6 bases). The material sequenced was CD8+ T cells from PBMCs. The TCR originated in a human donor in good health (CMV status not recorded). Some clones in this sample may be carry-over from other donors' samples. CDR3 sequence reads: CASTYGQINYGYTF. DNA of the CDR3: TGTGCCAGCACCTACGGACAGATAAACTATGGCTACACCTTC.